The T cell receptor beta chain described here comes from a study of cytomegalovirus exposure and HLA in healthy donors. Study-wide background: As an earlier analysis found, roughly 180 million T cells yielded about 120 million unique TCR beta sequences. Points from the study as a whole: Information on immune exposure was restricted to one variable (CMV serostatus).

CDR3 length equals 15 residues. Germline CDR1 SGDLS, CDR2 YYNGEE. As for the donors, each was a healthy bone marrow donor. The PCR contained 60 Vbeta and 13 Jbeta primers. TCRdb keeps only in-frame clones here, not all; method: immunoSEQ multiplex PCR. The sample carries around 98,000 clones, about two thirds recorded once. A note on this clone: Its antigen is as yet unknown.

This chain joins TRBV9 and TRBJ2-5; D possibly corresponds to TRBD2 (6 bases). The better agreement between TRBJ2-7 and the DNA end casts doubt on the J call. This TCR derives from a man aged 45 to 65 in good health and CMV-seronegative. Sequencing was performed on PBMCs. For the CDR3, the DNA is TGTGCCAGCAGCCCTATACCCGGGGGTTCTTACGAGCAGTACTTC. It specifies CASSPIPGGSYEQYF.